This is a list of T cell receptor beta chains from one sample in a study of shared clonotypes between healthy human individuals. TCRdb's copy holds only in-frame clones and misses some; the assay was immunoSEQ multiplex PCR. The sample contains about 560,000 clones, roughly 72% of which appear only once. The sequencing sample was made of PBMCs. These receptors all come from a woman in her forties in good health. Some clones in this sample may be carry-over from other donors' samples. The CDR3 runs from the conserved cysteine through the conserved F or W. A D gene is named only where the DNA matches it firmly. Expanded clones get a size class; other rows say once, few or many, or leave the size out.

j_call | d_call | clone_size | v_call | cdr3_nt | cdr3_aa
TRBJ2-1 | - | - | TRBV5-6 | TGTGCCAGCAGCACCCCGGGGAGCGGTTACAATGAGCAGTTCTTC | CASSTPGSGYNEQFF
TRBJ2-2 | TRBD2 | - | TRBV5-6 | TGTGCCAGCAGCTGGTGGGGACTAGCGGGAGGGCCGTCCGGGGAGCTGTTTTTT | CASSWWGLAGGPSGELFF
TRBJ1-5 | TRBD1 | - | TRBV29-1 | TGCAGCGGGGGACAGGGGCGGGATCAGCCCCAGCATTTT | CSGGQGRDQPQHF
TRBJ2-7 | TRBD2 | - | TRBV5-4 | TGTGCCAGCAGCTTGGGGAGCGGGGCCGCCTACGAGCAGTACTTC | CASSLGSGAAYEQYF
TRBJ2-2 | TRBD2 | - | TRBV10-1 | TGCGCCAGCAGCTCCGGGACTAGCGGGAGTCGGATCGGGGAGCTGTTTTTT | CASSSGTSGSRIGELFF
TRBJ1-2 | - | - | TRBV7-8 | TGTGCCAGCAGCCCGACAGTGAACCTTAACTATGGCTACACCTTC | CASSPTVNLNYGYTF
TRBJ2-7 | - | - | TRBV11-3 | TGTGCCAGCAGCGGCGTCCAATCCAGCGAGCAGTACTTC | CASSGVQSSEQYF
TRBJ2-3 | - | - | TRBV5-1 | TGCGCCAGCAGCTTAGAACCAGGGGACGGAAGGCTGAACACAGATACGCAGTATTTT | CASSLEPGDGRLNTDTQYF
TRBJ1-1 | - | few | TRBV6-5 | TGTGCCAGCAGGCTAAACGGGTTCACTGAAGCTTTCTTT | CASRLNGFTEAFF
TRBJ1-1 | - | - | TRBV7-2 | TGTGCCAGCAGCTTACAGTTCAACACTGAAGCTTTCTTT | CASSLQFNTEAFF
TRBJ1-3 | - | - | TRBV18 | TGTGCCAGCTCCCAAGGTCAGGCCCCCTCTGGAAACACCATATATTTT | CASSQGQAPSGNTIYF
TRBJ1-5 | - | - | TRBV28 | TGTGCCAGCAGTTTAAGGGGCAACCGTTTCTATAGCAATCAGCCCCAGCATTTT | CASSLRGNRFYSNQPQHF
TRBJ2-4 | TRBD2 | - | TRBV7-6 | TGTGCCAGCAGCGCCCAGGGTGGGGGACTAGGTCGGAACATTCAGTACTTC | CASSAQGGGLGRNIQYF
TRBJ1-5 | TRBD1 | - | TRBV10-3 | TGTGCCATCAGTGAGTCGGGACAGCTCAATCAGCCCCAGCATTTT | CAISESGQLNQPQHF
TRBJ2-7 | TRBD2 | - | TRBV2 | TGTGCCAGCAGTCCGGGACTAGCTAGTAACGAGCAGTACTTC | CASSPGLASNEQYF
TRBJ1-2 | - | - | TRBV4-1 | TGCGCCAGCAGCCAAGATGGGCATTTCGATGGCTACACCTTC | CASSQDGHFDGYTF
TRBJ1-3 | - | - | TRBV11-2 | TGTGCCAGCAGACAGACATTCTCCTCTGGAAACACCATATATTTT | CASRQTFSSGNTIYF
TRBJ2-1 | - | - | TRBV28 | TGTGCCAGCGGCCGGATGGGCCTCTACAATGAGCAGTTCTTC | CASGRMGLYNEQFF
TRBJ2-2 | TRBD2 | - | TRBV5-1 | TGCGCCAGCAGCCCGAGGACTAGCGGGAGTAAAACCGGGGAGCTGTTTTTT | CASSPRTSGSKTGELFF
TRBJ2-7 | - | once | TRBV5-6 | TGTGCCAGCAGCCCCGGACAGTGGTCCTACGAGCAGTACTTC | CASSPGQWSYEQYF
TRBJ2-7 | - | - | TRBV28 | TGTGCCAGCAGTTTCACTAGTTCGGGCGAGCAGTACTTC | CASSFTSSGEQYF
TRBJ2-7 | TRBD1 | many | TRBV25-1 | TGTGCCAGCGGCGGACAGGGTCGATCCTACGAGCAGTACTTC | CASGGQGRSYEQYF
TRBJ1-2 | TRBD1 | few | TRBV6-1 | TGTGCCAGCAGTGAACTGGACAGGGGGCTCGATGGCTACACCTTC | CASSELDRGLDGYTF
TRBJ2-7 | - | - | TRBV6-1 | TGTGCCAGCAGTGAAATTCTAGGCAACTACGAGCAGTACTTC | CASSEILGNYEQYF